The T cell receptor beta chain described here comes from a study of blood T cell repertoires in COVID-19 (TCRdb year 2020). Regarding the study in general: Samples from collaborators originated in the United States, Italy and Spain and spanned both the acute and convalescent phases of COVID-19. The material from the prospective study consisted of cDNA or gDNA derived from T cells, B-cell-depleted T cells, or PBMCs. Subjects who had been exposed to COVID-19, were actively infected with it, or had recovered from it provided the deeply sampled blood TCRbeta repertoires that made up the dataset. A freely available public database, intended as a resource for researchers studying the immune response to SARS-CoV-2, is where the repertoires were released. Samples were obtained from the ongoing ImmuneRACE study (first 160 participants) and from 1,254 subjects provided by 6 global collaborators. The sample metadata nearly always contained a de-identified subject ID, COVID-19 status, age in years and sex. Where available, HLA class I and class II types were obtained from metadata supplied by the sample provider rather than from assay-based typing.

Here is what the overall study found, with its caveats: The amount of clinical and demographic metadata varied by source and participant and was provided uncurated.

TCRbeta CDR3 regions were amplified from genomic DNA by means of the immunoSEQ Assay, a bias-controlled multiplex PCR. In the paper's pipeline: The number of nucleated cells in each sample was estimated from the amplification of reference gene primers within the assay. To quantify the absolute abundance of each unique TCRbeta CDR3 rearrangement, sequence reads were collapsed and filtered. For each sample, productive Simpson clonality was calculated as the square root of Simpson's diversity index across productive rearrangements. The table comes from immuneACCESS by way of TCRdb, which keeps in-frame sequences with V and J called. Part of the clones is missing from these tables; in studies checked, under half for an unresolved V gene and the rest for unknown reasons. V and J calls plus clone size are reproduced from that table; the DNA served to infer D and trimming. For this sample there are roughly 300,000 clones; more than 75% appear just once. The ten largest clonotypes hold about 0.93% of the sample.

On this clone: This receptor's antigen is unknown. Per-base qualities were not stored, and no clone one base away is much larger.

Participants in the prospective study were aged roughly 18 to 90 years, lived in approximately 26 United States geographic areas, and enrolled through a virtual design. In the prospective study, cohorts were assigned on the basis of participant-reported clinical history obtained from a screening survey and a study questionnaire. Recovered participants in ImmuneRACE Cohort 3 were defined by two consecutive negative NP/OP PCR tests, clearance by a healthcare professional, or resolution of symptoms. Mobile phlebotomists in the prospective study collected whole blood, serum and a nasopharyngeal or oropharyngeal swab from every participant. Participants in the prospective study had the option to provide additional blood draws and questionnaires over a 2-month period. Before DNA extraction, prospective study blood samples were shipped either frozen or at room temperature. The cysteine opens and the phenylalanine closes a CDR3 of 17 amino acids. Only the CDR3 DNA stays, 51 bases, in frame from base 1.

This TCR was sampled from a woman under 40 who had recovered from COVID-19. The V gene is TRBV21-1 and the J gene is TRBJ2-2; the D segment call TRBD2 is taken from the table without a DNA check. TRBV21-1 is tagged as a pseudogene. Sequencing was done on a sample of PBMCs or T cells enriched from blood (not recorded which). The DNA is as follows: TGTGCCAGCAGCAAGGGGGAGGTTGAGGGGAACACCGGGGAGCTGTTTTTT. The encoded protein is CASSKGEVEGNTGELFF.